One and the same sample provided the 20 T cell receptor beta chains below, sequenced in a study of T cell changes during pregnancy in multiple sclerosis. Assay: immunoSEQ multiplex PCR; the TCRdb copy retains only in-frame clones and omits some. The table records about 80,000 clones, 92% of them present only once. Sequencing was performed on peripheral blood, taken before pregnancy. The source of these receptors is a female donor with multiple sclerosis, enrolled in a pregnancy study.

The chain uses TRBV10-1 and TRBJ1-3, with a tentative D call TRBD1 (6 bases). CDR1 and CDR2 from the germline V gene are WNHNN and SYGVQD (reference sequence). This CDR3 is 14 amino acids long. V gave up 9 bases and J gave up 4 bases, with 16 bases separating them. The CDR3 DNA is TGCGCCAGGGAACCGGACAGCCCAGGAAACACCATATATTTT. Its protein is CAREPDSPGNTIYF.

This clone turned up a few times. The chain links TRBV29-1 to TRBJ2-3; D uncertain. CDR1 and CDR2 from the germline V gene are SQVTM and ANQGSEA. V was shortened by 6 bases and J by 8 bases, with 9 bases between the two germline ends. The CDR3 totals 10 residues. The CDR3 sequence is CSVLTGTQYF. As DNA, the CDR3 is TGCAGCGTCCTAACTGGTACGCAGTATTTT.

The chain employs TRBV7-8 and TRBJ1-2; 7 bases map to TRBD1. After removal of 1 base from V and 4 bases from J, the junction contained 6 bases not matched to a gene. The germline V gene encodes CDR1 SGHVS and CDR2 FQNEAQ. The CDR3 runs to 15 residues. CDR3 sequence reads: CASSLELGGSYGYTF. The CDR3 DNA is TGTGCCAGCAGCTTAGAACTAGGGGGCAGCTATGGCTACACCTTC.

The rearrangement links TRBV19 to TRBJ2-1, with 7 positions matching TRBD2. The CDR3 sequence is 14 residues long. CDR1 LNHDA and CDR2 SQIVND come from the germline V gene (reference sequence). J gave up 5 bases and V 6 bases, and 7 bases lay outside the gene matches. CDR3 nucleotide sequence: TGTGCCAGTAGGGCGGGGGTGGTAGACAATGAGCAGTTCTTC. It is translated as CASRAGVVDNEQFF.

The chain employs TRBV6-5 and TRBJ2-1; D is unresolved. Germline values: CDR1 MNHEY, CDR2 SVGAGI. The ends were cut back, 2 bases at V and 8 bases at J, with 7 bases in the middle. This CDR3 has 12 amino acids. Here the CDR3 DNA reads TGTGCCAGCAGTTACGTCGGTGATGAGCAGTTCTTC. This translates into CASSYVGDEQFF.

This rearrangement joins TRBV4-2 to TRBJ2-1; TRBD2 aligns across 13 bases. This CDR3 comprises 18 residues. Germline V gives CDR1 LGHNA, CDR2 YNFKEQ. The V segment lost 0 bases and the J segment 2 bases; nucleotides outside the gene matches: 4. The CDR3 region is CASSQDGTSGTPYNEQFF. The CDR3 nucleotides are TGTGCCAGCAGCCAAGATGGGACTAGCGGGACCCCCTACAATGAGCAGTTCTTC.

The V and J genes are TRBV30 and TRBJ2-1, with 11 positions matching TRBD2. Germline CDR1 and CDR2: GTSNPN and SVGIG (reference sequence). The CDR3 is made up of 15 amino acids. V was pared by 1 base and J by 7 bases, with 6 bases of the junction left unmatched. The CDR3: CAWSGRLAGRNEQFF. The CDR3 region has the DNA TGTGCCTGGAGTGGGAGACTAGCGGGAAGGAATGAGCAGTTCTTC.

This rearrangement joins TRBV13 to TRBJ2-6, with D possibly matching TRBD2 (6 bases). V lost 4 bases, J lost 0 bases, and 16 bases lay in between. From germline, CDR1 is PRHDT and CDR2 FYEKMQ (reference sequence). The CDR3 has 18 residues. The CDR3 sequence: CASSSGGEIPSGANVLTF. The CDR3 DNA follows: TGTGCCAGCAGCTCGGGCGGGGAAATACCCTCTGGGGCCAACGTCCTGACTTTC.

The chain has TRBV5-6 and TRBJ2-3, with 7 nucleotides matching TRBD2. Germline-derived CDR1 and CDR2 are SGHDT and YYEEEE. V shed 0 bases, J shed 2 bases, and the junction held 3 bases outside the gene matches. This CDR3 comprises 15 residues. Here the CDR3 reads CASSLVGRATDTQYF. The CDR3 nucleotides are TGTGCCAGCAGCTTGGTGGGGAGGGCCACAGATACGCAGTATTTT. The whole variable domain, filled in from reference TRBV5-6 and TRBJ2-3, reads DAGVTQSPTHLIKTRGQQVTLRCSPKSGHDTVSWYQQALGQGPQFIFQYYEEEERQRGNFPDRFSGHQFPNYSSELNVNALLLGDSALYLCASSLVGRATDTQYFGPGTRLTVL.

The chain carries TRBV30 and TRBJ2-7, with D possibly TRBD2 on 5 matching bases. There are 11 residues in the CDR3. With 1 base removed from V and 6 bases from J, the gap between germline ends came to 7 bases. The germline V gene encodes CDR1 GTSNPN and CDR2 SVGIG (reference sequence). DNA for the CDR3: TGTGCCTGGAGTGCCGGGGTCGAGCAGTACTTC. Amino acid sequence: CAWSAGVEQYF.

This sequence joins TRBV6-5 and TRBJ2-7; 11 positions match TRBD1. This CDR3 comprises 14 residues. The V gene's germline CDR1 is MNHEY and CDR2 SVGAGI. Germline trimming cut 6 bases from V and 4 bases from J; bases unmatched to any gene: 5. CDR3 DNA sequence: TGTGCCAGCAGGACCGGGACAGGGGGATACGAGCAGTACTTC. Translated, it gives CASRTGTGGYEQYF.

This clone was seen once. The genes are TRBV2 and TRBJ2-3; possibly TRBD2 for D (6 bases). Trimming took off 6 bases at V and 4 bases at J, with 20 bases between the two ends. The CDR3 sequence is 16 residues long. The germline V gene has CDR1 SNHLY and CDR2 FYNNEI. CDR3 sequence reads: CASSAGTANPPDTQYF. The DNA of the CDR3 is TGTGCCAGCAGCGCGGGGACCGCGAATCCTCCAGATACGCAGTATTTT.

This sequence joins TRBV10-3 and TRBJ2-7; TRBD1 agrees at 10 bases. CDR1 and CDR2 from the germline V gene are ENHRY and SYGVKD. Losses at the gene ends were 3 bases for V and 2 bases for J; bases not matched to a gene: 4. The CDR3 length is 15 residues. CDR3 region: CAISETGTGAYEQYF. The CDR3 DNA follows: TGTGCCATCAGTGAAACCGGGACAGGGGCCTACGAGCAGTACTTC.

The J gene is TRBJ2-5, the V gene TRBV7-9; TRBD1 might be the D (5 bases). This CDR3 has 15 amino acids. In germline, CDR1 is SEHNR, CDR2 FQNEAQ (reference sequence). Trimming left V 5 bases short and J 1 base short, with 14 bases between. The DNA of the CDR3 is TGTGCCAGCAGCCTGAGAACAGGCCCCCAAGAGACCCAGTACTTC. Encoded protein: CASSLRTGPQETQYF.

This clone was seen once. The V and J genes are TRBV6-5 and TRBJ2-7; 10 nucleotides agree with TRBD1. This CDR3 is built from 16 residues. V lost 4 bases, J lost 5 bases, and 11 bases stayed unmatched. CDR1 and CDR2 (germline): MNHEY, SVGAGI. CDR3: CASSSHSGQGLNEQYF. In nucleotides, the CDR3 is TGTGCCAGCAGTTCTCATTCGGGACAGGGGTTAAACGAGCAGTACTTC.

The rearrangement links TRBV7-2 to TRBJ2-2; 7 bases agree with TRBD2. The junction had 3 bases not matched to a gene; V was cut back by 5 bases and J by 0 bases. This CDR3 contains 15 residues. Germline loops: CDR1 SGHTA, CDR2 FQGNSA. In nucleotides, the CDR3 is TGTGCCAGCAGCCTAGGACTAGCGAACACCGGGGAGCTGTTTTTT. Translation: CASSLGLANTGELFF. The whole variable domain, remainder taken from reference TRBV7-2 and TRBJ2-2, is GAGVSQSPSNKVTEKGKDVELRCDPISGHTALYWYRQSLGQGLEFLIYFQGNSAPDKSGLPSDRFSAERTGGSVSTLTIQRTQQEDSAVYLCASSLGLANTGELFFGEGSRLTVL.

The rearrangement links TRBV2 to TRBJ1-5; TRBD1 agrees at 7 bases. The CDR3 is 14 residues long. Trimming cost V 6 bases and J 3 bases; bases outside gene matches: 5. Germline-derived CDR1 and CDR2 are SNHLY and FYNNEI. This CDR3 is CASSTDRANQPQHF. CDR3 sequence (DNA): TGTGCCAGCAGCACCGACAGGGCCAATCAGCCCCAGCATTTT.

CDR3: CASSLFAGAYEQYF. CDR3 DNA: TGTGCCAGCAGCTTATTTGCGGGCGCCTACGAGCAGTACTTC. The chain recombines TRBV11-1 with TRBJ2-7; tentative D call: TRBD2 (5 bases). Germline V gives CDR1 SGHAT, CDR2 FQDESV (reference sequence). CDR3 length equals 14 residues. V lost 2 bases, J lost 2 bases, and 10 bases lay in between.

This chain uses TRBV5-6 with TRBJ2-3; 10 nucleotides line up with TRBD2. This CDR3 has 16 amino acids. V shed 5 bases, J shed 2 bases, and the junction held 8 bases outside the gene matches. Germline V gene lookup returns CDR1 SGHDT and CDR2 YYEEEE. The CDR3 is CASSRGTSAATDTQYF. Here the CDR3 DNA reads TGTGCCAGCAGTCGTGGGACTAGCGCAGCCACAGATACGCAGTATTTT. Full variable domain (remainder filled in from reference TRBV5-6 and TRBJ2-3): DAGVTQSPTHLIKTRGQQVTLRCSPKSGHDTVSWYQQALGQGPQFIFQYYEEEERQRGNFPDRFSGHQFPNYSSELNVNALLLGDSALYLCASSRGTSAATDTQYFGPGTRLTVL.

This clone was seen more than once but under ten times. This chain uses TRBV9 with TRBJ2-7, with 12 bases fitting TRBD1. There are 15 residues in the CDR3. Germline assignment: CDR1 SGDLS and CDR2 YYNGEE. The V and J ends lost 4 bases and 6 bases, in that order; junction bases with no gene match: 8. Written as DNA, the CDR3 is TGTGCCAGCAGCACGTCCGGGACAGGGGGCGGCGAGCAGTACTTC. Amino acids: CASSTSGTGGGEQYF. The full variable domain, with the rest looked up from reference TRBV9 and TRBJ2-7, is DSGVTQTPKHLITATGQRVTLRCSPRSGDLSVYWYQQSLDQGLQFLIQYYNGEERAKGNILERFSAQQFPDLHSELNLSSLELGDSALYFCASSTSGTGGGEQYFGPGTRLTVT.